These T cell receptor beta chains were read from a single sample in a study of cytomegalovirus exposure and HLA in healthy donors. The repertoire was sequenced with immunoSEQ multiplex PCR; TCRdb's copy has only in-frame clones and lacks some. The sample shows more than 130,000 clones, 70% to 75% of them seen only once. Material: PBMCs. These receptors originate from a human donor in good health. The CDR3 runs from the conserved cysteine through the conserved F or W. A D gene is named only where the DNA matches it firmly. Only part of the rows carry a size: once, few, many, or a class if the clone is expanded.

j_call d_call clone_size v_call cdr3_nt cdr3_aa
TRBJ2-1 . . TRBV2 TGTGCCAGCAGTGCGGAACAGAACAATGAGCAGTTCTTC CASSAEQNNEQFF
TRBJ2-7 TRBD2 . TRBV10-3 TGTGCCATCAGTGGGACTAGCGGCTCCTACGAGCAGTACTTC CAISGTSGSYEQYF
TRBJ2-7 TRBD1 . TRBV19 TGTGCCAGTAGTATGGGGACAGGGGGACTCGAGCAGTACTTC CASSMGTGGLEQYF
TRBJ2-1 . . TRBV4-1 TGCGCCAGCAGCCAAGGGTGGGGGGGGCCACCTGAGCAGTTCTTC CASSQGWGGPPEQFF
TRBJ2-1 TRBD2 . TRBV10-3 TGTGCCATCAGCAGAGGGACTAGCGGGAGGCATGAGCAGTTCTTC CAISRGTSGRHEQFF
TRBJ1-1 . . TRBV2 TGTGCCAGCAGTGAGGGTCGGGGGGGCCCGTTCGCGATGAACACTGAAGCTTTCTTT CASSEGRGGPFAMNTEAFF
TRBJ2-6 TRBD1 . TRBV28 TGTGCCAGCAACTTAGACAGGGTAGGGGCCAACGTCCTGACTTTC CASNLDRVGANVLTF
TRBJ2-2 . . TRBV28 TGTGCCAGCAGTTTTTACAGGGACACCGGGGAGCTGTTTTTT CASSFYRDTGELFF
TRBJ1-5 . . TRBV19 TGTGCCAGTAGTATAGGGGGTCAGGGTCATTGGCCCCAGCATTTT CASSIGGQGHWPQHF
TRBJ1-1 . . TRBV7-2 TGTGCCAGCAGCCCAGTAGGCACGAGGAGCACTGAAGCTTTCTTT CASSPVGTRSTEAFF
TRBJ1-6 . . TRBV30 TGTGCCTGGAGTGGTGGGAGGGACGGTTCACCCCTCCACTTT CAWSGGRDGSPLHF
TRBJ1-5 . . TRBV27 TGTGCCAGCAGTCTGACTGGTCCCTTTAGCAATCAGCCCCAGCATTTT CASSLTGPFSNQPQHF
TRBJ2-7 . . TRBV20-1 TGCAGTGCTCCGGACAGATACGAGCAGTACTTC CSAPDRYEQYF
TRBJ2-2 TRBD1 . TRBV6-1 TGTGCCAGCAGAACCGGGACAGACACCGGGGAGCTGTTTTTT CASRTGTDTGELFF
TRBJ2-1 TRBD2 . TRBV27 TGTGCCAGCAGTTTATCTCCGGCTAGCGGGTACCTAGGTGAGCAGTTCTTC CASSLSPASGYLGEQFF
TRBJ2-7 TRBD1 . TRBV28 TGTGCCAGCAGTTCCTACGGGACAGCCACTATACCCTACGAGCAGTACTTC CASSSYGTATIPYEQYF
TRBJ2-1 TRBD2 . TRBV11-2 TGTGCCAGCAGCTTAGGGGCGGGAGTGCAGTTCTTC CASSLGAGVQFF
TRBJ2-1 TRBD2 . TRBV7-6 TGTGCCAGCTCGCGGGGAGGGGCCTACAATGAGCAGTTCTTC CASSRGGAYNEQFF
TRBJ2-3 TRBD2 . TRBV6-4 TGTGCCAGCAGTGGTACTAGCGGGGGGGGCAGAGATACGCAGTATTTT CASSGTSGGGRDTQYF
TRBJ1-4 . . TRBV5-1 TGCGCCAGCAGCTTCCGGGAGGGGTTTAATGAAAAACTGTTTTTT CASSFREGFNEKLFF
TRBJ1-1 . . TRBV5-6 TGTGCCAGCAGCTTGCCCCAGGGAAGGACTGAAGCTTTCTTT CASSLPQGRTEAFF
TRBJ1-1 . . TRBV28 TGTGCCAGCAGTACAGACACTGAAGCTTTCTTT CASSTDTEAFF
TRBJ2-2 TRBD2 . TRBV2 TGTGCCAGCACCCTGACTAGCGGGGGCCCGAACACCGGGGAGCTGTTTTTT CASTLTSGGPNTGELFF
TRBJ2-7 . few TRBV6-5 TGTGCCAGCAGCCAAGTGGGAGTACCTACCTACGAGCAGTACTTC CASSQVGVPTYEQYF
TRBJ2-3 TRBD2 . TRBV19 TGTGCCAGTAGTACGGGACTAGCGGGACCGGGCACAGATACGCAGTATTTT CASSTGLAGPGTDTQYF
TRBJ1-5 . . TRBV6-1 TGTGCCAGCAGTGTTGGCCAGGGTTGGAATCAGCCCCAGCATTTT CASSVGQGWNQPQHF
TRBJ1-1 . few TRBV6-6 TGTGCCAGCAGTTACTGGCAGGGCGCTGAAGCTTTCTTT CASSYWQGAEAFF
TRBJ1-6 . . TRBV28 TGTGCCAGCAACCGAGGGCTTCGTTCACCCCTCCACTTT CASNRGLRSPLHF
TRBJ1-1 . . TRBV6-1 TGTGCCAGCAGTGAAGCATCATATGGCAGTGTGAACACTGAAGCTTTCTTT CASSEASYGSVNTEAFF
TRBJ2-5 . . TRBV6-1 TGTGCCAGCAGCGCGGGGACAGCCCAAGAGACCCAGTACTTC CASSAGTAQETQYF
TRBJ2-7 . . TRBV15 TGTGCCACCAGCAGAGATCTATCGAGTTACGAGCAGTACTTC CATSRDLSSYEQYF